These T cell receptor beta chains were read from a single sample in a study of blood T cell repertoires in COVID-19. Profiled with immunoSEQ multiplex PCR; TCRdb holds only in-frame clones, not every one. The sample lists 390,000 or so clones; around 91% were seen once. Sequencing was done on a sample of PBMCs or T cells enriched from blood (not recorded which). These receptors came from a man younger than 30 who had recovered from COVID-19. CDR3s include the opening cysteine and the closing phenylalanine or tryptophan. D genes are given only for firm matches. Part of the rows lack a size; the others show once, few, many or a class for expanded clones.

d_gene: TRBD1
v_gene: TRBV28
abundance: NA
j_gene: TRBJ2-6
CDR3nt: TGTGCCAGTAAAGGGGGCGATTCTGGGGCCAACGTCCTGACTTTC
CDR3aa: CASKGGDSGANVLTF

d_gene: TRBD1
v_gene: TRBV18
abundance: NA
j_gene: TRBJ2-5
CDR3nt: TGTGCCAGCTCACCAGGGACAGGGGGCGTCGAGACCCAGTACTTC
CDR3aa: CASSPGTGGVETQYF

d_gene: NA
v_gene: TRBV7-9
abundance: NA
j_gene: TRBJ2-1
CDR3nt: TGTGCCAGCAGCCCCCTCCGCGGGGACTCCTACAATGAGCAGTTCTTC
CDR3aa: CASSPLRGDSYNEQFF

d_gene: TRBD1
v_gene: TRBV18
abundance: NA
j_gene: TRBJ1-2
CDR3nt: TGTGCCAGCTCACCTCAGGGGACAGGGGTCCTTAACTATGGCTACACCTTC
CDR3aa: CASSPQGTGVLNYGYTF

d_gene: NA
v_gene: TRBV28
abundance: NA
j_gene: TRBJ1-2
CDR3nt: TGTGCCAGCAGTTTAGGGAGCTGGACAGCAAGGAACTATGGCTACACCTTC
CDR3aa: CASSLGSWTARNYGYTF

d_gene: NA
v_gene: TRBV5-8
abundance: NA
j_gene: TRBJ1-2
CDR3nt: TGTGCCAGCAGCTTGGCATATAGGGTACAGGAGGGCTACACCTTC
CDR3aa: CASSLAYRVQEGYTF

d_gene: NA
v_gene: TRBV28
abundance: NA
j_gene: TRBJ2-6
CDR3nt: TGTGCCAGCGGCACTGGGGCCAACGTCCTGACTTTC
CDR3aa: CASGTGANVLTF

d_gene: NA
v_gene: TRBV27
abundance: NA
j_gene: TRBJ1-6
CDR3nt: TGTGCCAGCATTCGAGGCCATGTGCCCCTCCACTTT
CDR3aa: CASIRGHVPLHF

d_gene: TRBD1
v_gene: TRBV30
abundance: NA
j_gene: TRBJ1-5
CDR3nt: TGTGCCTGGAGTGGGACAGGGGCTTCTCAGCCCCAGCATTTT
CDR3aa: CAWSGTGASQPQHF

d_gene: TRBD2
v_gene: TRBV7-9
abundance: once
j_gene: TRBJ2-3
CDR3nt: TGTGCCAGCAGCCCCACCGGGACTAGCGGGAGGGCAGGAGATACGCAGTATTTT
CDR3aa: CASSPTGTSGRAGDTQYF

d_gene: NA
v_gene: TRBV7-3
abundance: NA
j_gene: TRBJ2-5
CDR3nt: TGTGCCAGCAGCTTAACGAACGAGATCCAAGAGACCCAGTACTTC
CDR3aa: CASSLTNEIQETQYF

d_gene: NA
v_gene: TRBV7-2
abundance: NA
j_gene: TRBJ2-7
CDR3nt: TGTGCCAGCAGCAAGAGTGGAGCCTACGAGCAGTACTTC
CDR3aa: CASSKSGAYEQYF

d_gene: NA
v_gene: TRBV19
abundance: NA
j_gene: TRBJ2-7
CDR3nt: TGTGCCAGTAGTTCCTTCCTTTACTACGAGCAGTACTTC
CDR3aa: CASSSFLYYEQYF

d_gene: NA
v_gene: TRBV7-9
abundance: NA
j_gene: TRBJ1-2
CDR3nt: TGTGCCAGCAGCTTTATGTCCTCCCCGCGCTATGGCTACACCTTC
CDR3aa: CASSFMSSPRYGYTF

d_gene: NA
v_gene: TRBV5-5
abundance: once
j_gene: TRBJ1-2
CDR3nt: TGTGCCAGCACTCTAAGACCCCCGGACAGCCCTGGGGGCTACACCTTC
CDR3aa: CASTLRPPDSPGGYTF

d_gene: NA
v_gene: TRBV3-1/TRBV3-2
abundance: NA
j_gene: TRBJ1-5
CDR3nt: TGTGCCAGCAGCCAAGACGTGAATCAGCCCCAGCATTTT
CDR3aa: CASSQDVNQPQHF

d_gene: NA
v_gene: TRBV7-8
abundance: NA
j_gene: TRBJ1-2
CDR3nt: TGTGCCAGCAGCGCCCGGGGGGGAAACTATGGCTACACCTTC
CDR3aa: CASSARGGNYGYTF

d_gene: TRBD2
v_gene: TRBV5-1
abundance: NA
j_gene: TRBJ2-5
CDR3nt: TGCGCCAGCAGCTTTGGCGGGGGAGAGACCCAGTACTTC
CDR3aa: CASSFGGGETQYF

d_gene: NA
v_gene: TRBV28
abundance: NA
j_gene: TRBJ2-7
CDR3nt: TGTGCCAGCAGTATCCGGGACAACCCCTACGAGCAGTACTTC
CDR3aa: CASSIRDNPYEQYF

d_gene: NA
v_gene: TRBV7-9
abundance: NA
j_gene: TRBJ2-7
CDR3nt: TGTGCCAGCAGCCCCCAGACAGTTTTGGACGAGCAGTACTTC
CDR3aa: CASSPQTVLDEQYF

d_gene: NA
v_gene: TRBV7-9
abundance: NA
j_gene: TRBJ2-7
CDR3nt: TGTGCCAGCAGCAAAGGAGCGCCCGGCTACGAGCAGTACTTC
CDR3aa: CASSKGAPGYEQYF

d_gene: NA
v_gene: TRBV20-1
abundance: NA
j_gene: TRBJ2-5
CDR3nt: TGCAGTCGGCAGGAAAGAGAGACCCAGTACTTC
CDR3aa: CSRQERETQYF

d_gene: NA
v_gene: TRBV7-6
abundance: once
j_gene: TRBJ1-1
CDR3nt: TGTGCCAGCAGCTTAGTAGTAGGCGGGCAAACTGAAGCTTTCTTT
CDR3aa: CASSLVVGGQTEAFF

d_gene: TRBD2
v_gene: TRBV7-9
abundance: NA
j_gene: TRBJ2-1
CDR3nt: TGTGCCAGCAGCCCTCCTAGCGGGGCTAGCTCCTACAATGAGCAGTTCTTC
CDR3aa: CASSPPSGASSYNEQFF

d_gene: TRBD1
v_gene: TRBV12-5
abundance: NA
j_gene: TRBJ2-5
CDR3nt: TGTGCTAGTGGTTTGGCTGACAGGGTGGGGGCCCAGTACTTC
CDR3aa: CASGLADRVGAQYF

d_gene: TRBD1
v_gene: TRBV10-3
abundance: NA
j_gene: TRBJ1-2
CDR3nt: TGTGCCATCAGTGAGTCGCGGGACAGGGGCTCTAGCGGTTATGGCTACACCTTC
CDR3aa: CAISESRDRGSSGYGYTF

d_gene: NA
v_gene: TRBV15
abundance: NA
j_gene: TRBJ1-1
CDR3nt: TGTGCCACCAGCGCCCGACAGCGTGAAGCTTTCTTT
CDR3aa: CATSARQREAFF